This T cell receptor (beta chain) is from a study of cytomegalovirus exposure and HLA in healthy donors. The wider study: Earlier, approximately 180 million T cells were analyzed, and some 120 million unique TCR beta sequences were found among them. An early data release held some 85 million unique TCRs from HLA-typed donors.

Primers included in the PCR were 60 Vbeta and 13 Jbeta primers. Only in-frame clones appear in the TCRdb table, and some are missing; sequencing was by immunoSEQ multiplex PCR. Found here are 130,000 to 150,000 clones, 70% to 85% of them singletons; the top ten hold around 9.1%. Nominally healthy donors provided the samples, though records likely missed some immune exposures. This clone occurred a few times. Its matching antigen is unknown. Whole-study results and caveats: The study recorded 164 TCR beta chains that were cytomegalovirus-associated.

The sample comprised PBMCs. This receptor was taken from a woman between 45 and 65 years old in good health and CMV-seropositive.

The CDR3 spells CASSSLREQETQYF. DNA of the CDR3: TGTGCCAGCAGCTCCCTGAGGGAACAAGAGACCCAGTACTTC. The chain couples TRBV5-6 to TRBJ2-5; D may be TRBD2 (5 bases). The CDR3 is made up of 14 amino acids. Germline CDR1 is SGHDT and CDR2 is YYEEEE. V was cut by 3 bases and J by 2 bases, with 11 bases left in between.